The present T cell receptor beta chain was sequenced within a study of shared clonotypes between healthy human individuals. On this clone: Its antigen remains unknown.

Around 90 million PBMCs served as the genomic DNA source for unsorted samples. Each subset's genomic DNA was split evenly across several immunoSEQ plates. It was on ten immunoSEQ deep assay plates that unsorted PBMC DNA was sequenced. The table came from immunoSEQ multiplex PCR; TCRdb's copy has only in-frame clones and leaves some out. The sample includes some 490,000 clones, roughly 80% of them seen just once. Findings and limits, study-wide: Blood alone was sampled, and tissue repertoires likely differ.

Per the germline V gene, CDR1 is MNHNY and CDR2 is SVGAGI (reference sequence). This CDR3 comprises 16 residues. The ends were cut back, 0 bases at V and 9 bases at J, with 21 bases in the middle. The rearrangement uses TRBV6-6 and TRBJ2-7, with D possibly called TRBD1 or TRBD2 (6 bases each). The sequence was collected from a woman between 35 and 50 years old in good health. Some clones in this sample may be carry-over from other donors' samples. The source material was PBMCs. The chain's CDR3 is CASSYSTASAGGGQYF. The CDR3 region has the DNA TGTGCCAGCAGTTACTCGACAGCATCGGCAGGAGGGGGGCAGTACTTC.